The T cell receptor beta chain described here comes from a study of T cell repertoires in cytomegalovirus infection. On the study more broadly: Both recently identified HLA-C-restricted and well-studied HLA-B-restricted CMV epitopes were used in the study. Matching HLA type, along with CMV infection, was indicated by public TCR beta signatures.

In TCRdb, the reads were re-called with MiXCR into one record per CDR3 protein. The sample includes a few hundred thousand distinct CDR3 sequences, around a quarter of them seen just once. The study's findings and limits: Dominating the ex vivo response were TCR beta clonotypes that were CMV-specific and HLA-C-restricted. People with CMV and the relevant HLA were identified by cumulative public TCR beta family frequency.

This clonotype was detected only a few times. Antigen specificity is unknown. V was shortened by 5 bases and J by 6 bases, with 17 bases between the two germline ends. The CDR3 consists of 15 residues. The germline CDR1 and CDR2 sequences are SGHAT and FQNNGV. The receptor's source is a human donor in good health (CMV status not recorded). Some clones in this sample may be carry-over from other donors' samples. The chain combines TRBV11-2 with TRBJ2-1; weak D call: TRBD2 (5 bases). Sequencing was performed on cultured PBMCs, taken from culture after CMV antigen stimulation. CDR3 region: CASSRSAGVANEQFF. The DNA of the CDR3 is TGTGCCAGCAGCCGTTCGGCGGGTGTAGCCAATGAGCAGTTCTTC.